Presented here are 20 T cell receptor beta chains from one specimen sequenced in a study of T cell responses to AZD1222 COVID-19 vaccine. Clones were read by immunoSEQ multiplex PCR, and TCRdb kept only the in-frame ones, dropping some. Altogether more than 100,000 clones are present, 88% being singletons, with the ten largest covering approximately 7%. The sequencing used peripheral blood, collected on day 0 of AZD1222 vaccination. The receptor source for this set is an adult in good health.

The CDR3 spells CASSISGGSQPQHF. The CDR3 bases are TGTGCCAGTAGTATAAGTGGGGGAAGTCAGCCCCAGCATTTT. The rearrangement joins TRBV19 to TRBJ1-5, with D perhaps matching TRBD1 (5 bases). This CDR3 contains 14 residues. The germline gives CDR1 LNHDA, CDR2 SQIVND (reference sequence). Trimming removed 2 bases from V and 6 bases from J, with 11 bases in between.

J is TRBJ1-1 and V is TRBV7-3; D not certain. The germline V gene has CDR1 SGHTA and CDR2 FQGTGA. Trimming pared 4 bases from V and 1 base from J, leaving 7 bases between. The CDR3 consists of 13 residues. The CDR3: CASSYSENTEAFF. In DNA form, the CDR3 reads TGTGCCAGCAGCTACAGTGAGAACACTGAAGCTTTCTTT.

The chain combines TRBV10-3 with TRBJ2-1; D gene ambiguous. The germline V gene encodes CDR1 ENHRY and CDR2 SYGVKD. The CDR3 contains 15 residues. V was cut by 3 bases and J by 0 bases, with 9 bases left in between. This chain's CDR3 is CAISDPGSSYNEQFF. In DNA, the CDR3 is TGTGCCATCAGTGACCCAGGAAGCTCCTACAATGAGCAGTTCTTC.

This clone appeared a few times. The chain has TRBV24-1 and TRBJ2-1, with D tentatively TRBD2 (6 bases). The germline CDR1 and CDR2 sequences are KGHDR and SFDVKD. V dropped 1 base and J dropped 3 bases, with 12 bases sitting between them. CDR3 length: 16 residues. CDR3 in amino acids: CATSDFATGVYNEQFF. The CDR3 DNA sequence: TGTGCCACCAGTGATTTCGCAACGGGAGTCTACAATGAGCAGTTCTTC.

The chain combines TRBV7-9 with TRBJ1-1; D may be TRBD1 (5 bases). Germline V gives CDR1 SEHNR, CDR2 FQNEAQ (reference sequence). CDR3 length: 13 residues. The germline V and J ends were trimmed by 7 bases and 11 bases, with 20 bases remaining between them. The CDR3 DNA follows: TGTGCCAGCATATCTGGGACCCGAGGACACGCTTTCTTT. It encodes CASISGTRGHAFF.

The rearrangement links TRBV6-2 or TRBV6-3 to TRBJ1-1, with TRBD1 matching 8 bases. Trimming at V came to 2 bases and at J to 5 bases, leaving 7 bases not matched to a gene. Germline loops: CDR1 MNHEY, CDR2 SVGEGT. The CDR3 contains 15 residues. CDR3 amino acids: CASSYNNRGSTEAFF. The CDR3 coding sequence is TGTGCCAGCAGTTACAATAACAGGGGGTCGACTGAAGCTTTCTTT.

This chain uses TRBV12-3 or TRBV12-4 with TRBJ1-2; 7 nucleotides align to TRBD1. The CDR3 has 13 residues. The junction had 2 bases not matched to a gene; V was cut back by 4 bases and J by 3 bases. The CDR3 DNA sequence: TGTGCCAGCAGTTCCGGACAGGACTATGGCTACACCTTC. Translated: CASSSGQDYGYTF.

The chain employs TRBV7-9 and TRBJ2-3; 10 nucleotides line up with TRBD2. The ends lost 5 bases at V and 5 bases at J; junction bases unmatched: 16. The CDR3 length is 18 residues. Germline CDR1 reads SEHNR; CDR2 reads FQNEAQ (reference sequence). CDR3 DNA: TGTGCCAGCAGCCTACCTACCAACTTACTAGCGGGAATAGATACGCAGTATTTT. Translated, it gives CASSLPTNLLAGIDTQYF.

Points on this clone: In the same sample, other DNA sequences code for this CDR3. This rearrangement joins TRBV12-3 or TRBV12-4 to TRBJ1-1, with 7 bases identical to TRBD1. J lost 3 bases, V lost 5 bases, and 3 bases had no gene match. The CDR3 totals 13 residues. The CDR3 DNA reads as TGTGCCAGCAGTAGCCAGGGGGACACTGAAGCTTTCTTT. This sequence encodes CASSSQGDTEAFF.

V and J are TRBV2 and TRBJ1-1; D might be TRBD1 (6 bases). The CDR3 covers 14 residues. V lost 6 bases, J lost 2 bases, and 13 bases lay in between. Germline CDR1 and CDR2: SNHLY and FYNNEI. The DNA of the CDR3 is TGTGCCAGCAGGGAGGACAGCTTTAACACTGAAGCTTTCTTT. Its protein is CASREDSFNTEAFF.

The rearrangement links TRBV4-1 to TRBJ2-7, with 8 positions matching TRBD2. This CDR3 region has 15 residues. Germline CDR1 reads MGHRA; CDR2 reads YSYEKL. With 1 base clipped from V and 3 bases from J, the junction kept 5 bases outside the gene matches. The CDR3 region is CASSQAPGLVYEQYF. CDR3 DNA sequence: TGCGCCAGCAGCCAAGCCCCGGGACTAGTCTACGAGCAGTACTTC.

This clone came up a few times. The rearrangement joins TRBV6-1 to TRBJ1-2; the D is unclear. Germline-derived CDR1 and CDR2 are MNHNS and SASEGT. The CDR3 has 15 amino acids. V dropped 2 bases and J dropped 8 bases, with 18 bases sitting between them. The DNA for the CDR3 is TGTGCCAGCAGTGAATTTGGGAGATCCGGGGAGGGCTACACCTTC. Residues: CASSEFGRSGEGYTF.

The CDR3 region has the DNA TGTGCCAGCAGCCTATCCCGGGACAGGGACGGAACAGATACGCAGTATTTT. It specifies CASSLSRDRDGTDTQYF. This sequence joins TRBV7-8 and TRBJ2-3; 9 positions agree with TRBD1. With V trimmed by 5 bases and J by 3 bases, 12 bases remained unmatched. CDR1 is SGHVS and CDR2 is FQNEAQ in the germline V gene. The CDR3 runs 17 residues.

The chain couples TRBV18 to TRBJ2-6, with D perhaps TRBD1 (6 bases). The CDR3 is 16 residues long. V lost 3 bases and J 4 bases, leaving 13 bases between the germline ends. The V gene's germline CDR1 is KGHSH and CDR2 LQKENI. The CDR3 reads CASSPPQGSGANVLTF. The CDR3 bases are TGTGCCAGCTCACCGCCTCAGGGGTCGGGGGCCAACGTCCTGACTTTC.

CDR3 loop: CASSLEVAGGDEQYF. As DNA, the CDR3 is TGTGCCAGCAGCTTAGAGGTAGCGGGAGGGGACGAGCAGTACTTC. The chain uses TRBV7-2 and TRBJ2-7, with 11 bases fitting TRBD2. The CDR3 is made up of 15 amino acids. Looked up from germline, CDR1 is SGHTA and CDR2 is FQGNSA. Trimming at V came to 1 base and at J to 5 bases, leaving 4 bases not matched to a gene.

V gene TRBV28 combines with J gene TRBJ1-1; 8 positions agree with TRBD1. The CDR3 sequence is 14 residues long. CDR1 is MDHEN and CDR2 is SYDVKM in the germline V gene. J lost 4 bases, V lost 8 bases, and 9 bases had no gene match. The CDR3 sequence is CASSRTGSPTEAFF. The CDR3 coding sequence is TGTGCCAGCTCGAGGACAGGGTCCCCCACTGAAGCTTTCTTT.

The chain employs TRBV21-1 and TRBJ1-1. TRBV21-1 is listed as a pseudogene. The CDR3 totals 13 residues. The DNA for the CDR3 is TGTGCCAGCAGCAAAGCAGTGAACACTGAAGCTTTCTTT. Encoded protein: CASSKAVNTEAFF.

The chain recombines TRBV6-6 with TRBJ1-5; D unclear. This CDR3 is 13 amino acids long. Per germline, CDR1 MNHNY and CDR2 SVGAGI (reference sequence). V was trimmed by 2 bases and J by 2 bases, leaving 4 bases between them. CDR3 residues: CASSYGGNQPQHF. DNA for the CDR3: TGTGCCAGCAGTTACGGGGGCAATCAGCCCCAGCATTTT.

This CDR3 is CASSVDATRELFF. The DNA of the CDR3 is TGCGCCAGCAGCGTGGACGCCACGAGGGAGCTGTTTTTT. V usage is TRBV5-1 and J usage is TRBJ2-2; D remains unclear. Germline V gene lookup returns CDR1 SGHRS and CDR2 YFSETQ. The CDR3 runs to 13 residues. V lost 4 bases and J lost 9, with 13 bases in between.

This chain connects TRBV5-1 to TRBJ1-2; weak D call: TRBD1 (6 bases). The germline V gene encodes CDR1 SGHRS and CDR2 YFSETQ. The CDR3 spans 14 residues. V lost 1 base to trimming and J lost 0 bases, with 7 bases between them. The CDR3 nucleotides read TGCGCCAGCAGCTTGACAGGGTCTAACTATGGCTACACCTTC. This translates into CASSLTGSNYGYTF. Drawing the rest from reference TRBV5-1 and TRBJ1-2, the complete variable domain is KAGVTQTPRYLIKTRGQQVTLSCSPISGHRSVSWYQQTPGQGLQFLFEYFSETQRNKGNFPGRFSGRQFSNSRSEMNVSTLELGDSALYLCASSLTGSNYGYTFGSGTRLTVV.